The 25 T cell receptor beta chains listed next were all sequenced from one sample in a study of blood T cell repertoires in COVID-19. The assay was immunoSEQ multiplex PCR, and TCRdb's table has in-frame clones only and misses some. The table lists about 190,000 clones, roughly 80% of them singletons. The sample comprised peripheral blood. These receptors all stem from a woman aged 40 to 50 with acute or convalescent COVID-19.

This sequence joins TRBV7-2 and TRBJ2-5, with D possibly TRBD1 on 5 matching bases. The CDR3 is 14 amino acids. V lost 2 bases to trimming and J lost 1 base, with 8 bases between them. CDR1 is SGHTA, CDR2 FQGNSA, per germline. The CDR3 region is CASSLRQIQETQYF. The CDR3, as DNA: TGTGCCAGCAGCTTAAGACAGATCCAAGAGACCCAGTACTTC.

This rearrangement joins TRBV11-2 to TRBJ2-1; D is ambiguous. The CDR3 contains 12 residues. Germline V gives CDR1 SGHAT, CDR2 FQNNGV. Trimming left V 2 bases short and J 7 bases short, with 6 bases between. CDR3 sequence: CASSLLSNEQFF. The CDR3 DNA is TGTGCCAGCAGCTTATTATCGAATGAGCAGTTCTTC.

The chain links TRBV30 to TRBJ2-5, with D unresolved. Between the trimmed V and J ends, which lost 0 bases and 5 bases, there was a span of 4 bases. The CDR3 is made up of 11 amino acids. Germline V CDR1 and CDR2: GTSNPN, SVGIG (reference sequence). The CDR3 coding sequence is TGTGCCTGGAGTGTTCGGGAGACCCAGTACTTC. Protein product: CAWSVRETQYF.

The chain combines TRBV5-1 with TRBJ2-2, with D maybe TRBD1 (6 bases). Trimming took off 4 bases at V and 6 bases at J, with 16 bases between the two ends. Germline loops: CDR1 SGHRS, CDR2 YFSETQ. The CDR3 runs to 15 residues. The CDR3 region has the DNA TGCGCCAGCAGCGTGGACAGCCTCGTATCCGGGGAGCTGTTTTTT. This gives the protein CASSVDSLVSGELFF.

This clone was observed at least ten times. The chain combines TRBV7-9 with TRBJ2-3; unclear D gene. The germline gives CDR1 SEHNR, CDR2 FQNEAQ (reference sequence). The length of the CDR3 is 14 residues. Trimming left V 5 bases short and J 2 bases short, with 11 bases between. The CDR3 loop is CASSPSSATDTQYF. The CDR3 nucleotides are TGTGCCAGCAGCCCCTCGAGCGCCACAGATACGCAGTATTTT.

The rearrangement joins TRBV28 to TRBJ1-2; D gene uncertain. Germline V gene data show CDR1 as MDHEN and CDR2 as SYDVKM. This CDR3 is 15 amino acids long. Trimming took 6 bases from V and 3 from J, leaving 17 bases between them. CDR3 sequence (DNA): TGTGCCAGCAGCCGCCCCCTCAGGCCAGACTATGGCTACACCTTC. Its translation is CASSRPLRPDYGYTF.

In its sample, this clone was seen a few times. The CDR3, as DNA: TGTGCCAGTAGTATTAATCCTTTTCAGCCCCAGCATTTT. Protein sequence: CASSINPFQPQHF. The chain carries TRBV19 and TRBJ1-5; D is unresolved. Germline CDR1 LNHDA, CDR2 SQIVND (reference sequence). Trimming shortened V by 3 bases and J by 6 bases, and 9 bases separated the two germline ends. The CDR3 spans 13 residues.

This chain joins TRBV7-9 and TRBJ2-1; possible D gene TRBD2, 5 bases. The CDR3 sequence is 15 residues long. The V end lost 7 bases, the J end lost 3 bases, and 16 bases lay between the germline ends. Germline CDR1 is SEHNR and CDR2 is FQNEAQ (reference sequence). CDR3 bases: TGTGCCAGCAACGAATACAGCGGTCACTACAATGAGCAGTTCTTC. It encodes CASNEYSGHYNEQFF.

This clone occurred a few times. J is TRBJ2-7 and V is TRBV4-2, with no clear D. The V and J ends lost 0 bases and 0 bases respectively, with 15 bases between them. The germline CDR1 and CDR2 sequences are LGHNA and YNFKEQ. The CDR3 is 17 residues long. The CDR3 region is CASSQDLVGGISYEQYF. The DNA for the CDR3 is TGTGCCAGCAGCCAAGATCTCGTTGGCGGAATCTCCTACGAGCAGTACTTC.

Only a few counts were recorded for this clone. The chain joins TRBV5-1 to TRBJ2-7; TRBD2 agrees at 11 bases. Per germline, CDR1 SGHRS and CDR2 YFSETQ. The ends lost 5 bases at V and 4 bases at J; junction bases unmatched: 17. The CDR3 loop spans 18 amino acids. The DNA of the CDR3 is TGCGCCAGCAGTCATACGAGACCTAGCGGGGGGATTCCGTACGAGCAGTACTTC. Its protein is CASSHTRPSGGIPYEQYF.

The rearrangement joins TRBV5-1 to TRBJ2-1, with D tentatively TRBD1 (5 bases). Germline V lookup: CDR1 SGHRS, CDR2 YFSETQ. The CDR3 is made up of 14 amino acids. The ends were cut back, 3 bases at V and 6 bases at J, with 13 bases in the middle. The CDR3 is CASSSDPRVNEQFF. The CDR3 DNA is TGCGCCAGCAGCTCGGACCCCAGGGTCAATGAGCAGTTCTTC.

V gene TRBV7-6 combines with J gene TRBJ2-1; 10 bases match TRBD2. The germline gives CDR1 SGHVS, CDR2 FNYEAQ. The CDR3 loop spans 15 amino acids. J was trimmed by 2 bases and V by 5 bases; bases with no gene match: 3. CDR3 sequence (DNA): TGTGCCAGCAGCGTCGGACTAGCGGCCTACAATGAGCAGTTCTTC. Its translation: CASSVGLAAYNEQFF.

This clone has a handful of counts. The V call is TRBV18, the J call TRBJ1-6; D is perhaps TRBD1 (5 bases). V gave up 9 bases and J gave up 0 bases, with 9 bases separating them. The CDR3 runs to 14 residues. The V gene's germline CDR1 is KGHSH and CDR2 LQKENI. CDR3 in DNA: TGTGCCAGTTCGACAGACTCCTATAATTCACCCCTCCACTTT. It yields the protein CASSTDSYNSPLHF.

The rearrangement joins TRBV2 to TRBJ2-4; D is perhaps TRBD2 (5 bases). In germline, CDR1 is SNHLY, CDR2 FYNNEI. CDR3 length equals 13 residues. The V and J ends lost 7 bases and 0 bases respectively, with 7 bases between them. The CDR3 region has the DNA TGTGCCAGCACGGCGGGAGCCAAAAACATTCAGTACTTC. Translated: CASTAGAKNIQYF.

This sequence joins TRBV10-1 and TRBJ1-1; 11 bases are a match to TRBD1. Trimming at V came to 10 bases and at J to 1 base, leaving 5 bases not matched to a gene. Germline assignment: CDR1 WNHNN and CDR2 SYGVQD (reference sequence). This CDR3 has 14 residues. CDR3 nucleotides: TGCGCCACCATCGGGACAGGGGGGAACACTGAAGCTTTCTTT. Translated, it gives CATIGTGGNTEAFF.

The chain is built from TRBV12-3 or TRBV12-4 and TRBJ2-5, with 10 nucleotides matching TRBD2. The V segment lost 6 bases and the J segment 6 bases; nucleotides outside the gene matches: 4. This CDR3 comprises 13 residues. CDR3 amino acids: CASRLAGRKTQYF. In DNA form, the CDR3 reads TGTGCCAGCAGACTAGCGGGGCGAAAGACCCAGTACTTC.

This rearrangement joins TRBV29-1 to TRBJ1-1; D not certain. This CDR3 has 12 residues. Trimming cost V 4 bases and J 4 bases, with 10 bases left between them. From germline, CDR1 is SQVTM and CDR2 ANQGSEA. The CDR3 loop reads CSVVSAGTEAFF. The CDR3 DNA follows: TGCAGCGTTGTTTCCGCAGGCACTGAAGCTTTCTTT.

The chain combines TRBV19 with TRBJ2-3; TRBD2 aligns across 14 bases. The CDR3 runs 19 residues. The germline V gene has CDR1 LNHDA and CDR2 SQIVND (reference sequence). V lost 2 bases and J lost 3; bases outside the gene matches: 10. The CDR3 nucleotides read TGTGCCAGTAGTATAATTCCTGGGGGACTAGCGGGAGTGACAGATACGCAGTATTTT. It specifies CASSIIPGGLAGVTDTQYF.

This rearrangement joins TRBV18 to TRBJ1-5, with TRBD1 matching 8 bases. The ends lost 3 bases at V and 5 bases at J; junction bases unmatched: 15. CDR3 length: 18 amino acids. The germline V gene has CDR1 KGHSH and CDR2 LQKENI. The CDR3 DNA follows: TGTGCCAGCTCACCGGGGTGGAGACAGGGGCTCTCCGATCAGCCCCAGCATTTT. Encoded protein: CASSPGWRQGLSDQPQHF.

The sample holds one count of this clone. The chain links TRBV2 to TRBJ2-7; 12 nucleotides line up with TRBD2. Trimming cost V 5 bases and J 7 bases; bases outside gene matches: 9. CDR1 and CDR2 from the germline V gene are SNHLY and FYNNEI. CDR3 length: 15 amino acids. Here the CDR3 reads CASSPRLAGGREQYF. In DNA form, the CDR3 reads TGTGCCAGCAGTCCCCGGCTAGCGGGAGGGAGGGAGCAGTACTTC.

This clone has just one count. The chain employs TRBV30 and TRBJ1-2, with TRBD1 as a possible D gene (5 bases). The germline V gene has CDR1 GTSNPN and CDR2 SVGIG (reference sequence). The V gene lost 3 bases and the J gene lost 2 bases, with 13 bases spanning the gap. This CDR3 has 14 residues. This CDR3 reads CAWSPRGGNYGYTF. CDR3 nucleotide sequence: TGTGCCTGGAGCCCCCGGGGGGGAAACTATGGCTACACCTTC.

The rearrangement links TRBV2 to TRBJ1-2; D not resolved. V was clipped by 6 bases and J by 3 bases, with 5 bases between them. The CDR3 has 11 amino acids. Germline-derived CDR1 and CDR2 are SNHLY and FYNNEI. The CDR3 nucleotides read TGTGCCAGCAGCCTACACTATGGCTACACCTTC. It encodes CASSLHYGYTF.

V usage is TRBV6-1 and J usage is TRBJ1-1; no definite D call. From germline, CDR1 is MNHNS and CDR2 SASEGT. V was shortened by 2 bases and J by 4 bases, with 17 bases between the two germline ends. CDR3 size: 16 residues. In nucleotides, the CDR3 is TGTGCCAGCAGTGAACCTGGGAGGGTGAAAGTCACTGAAGCTTTCTTT. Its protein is CASSEPGRVKVTEAFF.

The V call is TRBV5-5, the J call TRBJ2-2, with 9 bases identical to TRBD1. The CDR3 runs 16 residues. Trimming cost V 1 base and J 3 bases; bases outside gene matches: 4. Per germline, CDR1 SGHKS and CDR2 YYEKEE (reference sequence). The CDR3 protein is CASSLTGGVYTGELFF. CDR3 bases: TGTGCCAGCAGCTTGACAGGGGGCGTTTACACCGGGGAGCTGTTTTTT.

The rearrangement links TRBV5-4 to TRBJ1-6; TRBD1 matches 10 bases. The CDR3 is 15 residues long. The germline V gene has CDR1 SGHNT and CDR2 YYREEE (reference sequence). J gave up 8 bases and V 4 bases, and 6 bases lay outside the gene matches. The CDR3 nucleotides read TGTGCCAGCAGCACCTTCGACAGGGGGCATTCACCCCTCCACTTT. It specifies CASSTFDRGHSPLHF. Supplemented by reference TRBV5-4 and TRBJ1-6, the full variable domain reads ETGVTQSPTHLIKTRGQQVTLRCSSQSGHNTVSWYQQALGQGPQFIFQYYREEENGRGNFPPRFSGLQFPNYSSELNVNALELDDSALYLCASSTFDRGHSPLHFGNGTRLTVT.